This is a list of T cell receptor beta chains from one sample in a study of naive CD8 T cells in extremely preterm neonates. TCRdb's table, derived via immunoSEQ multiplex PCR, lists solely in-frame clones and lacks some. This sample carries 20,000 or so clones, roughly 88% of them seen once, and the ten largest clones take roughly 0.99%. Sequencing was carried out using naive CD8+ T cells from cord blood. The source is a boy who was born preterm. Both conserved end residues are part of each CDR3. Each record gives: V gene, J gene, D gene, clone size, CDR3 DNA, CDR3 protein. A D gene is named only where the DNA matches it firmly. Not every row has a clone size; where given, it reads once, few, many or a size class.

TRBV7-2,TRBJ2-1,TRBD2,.,TGTGCCAGCAGCCGGGGACTAGCGGGGGCACCATCCTACAATGAGCAGTTCTTC,CASSRGLAGAPSYNEQFF
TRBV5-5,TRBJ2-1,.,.,TGTGCCAGCAGCTTGGATTCCTTAGCGGACAATGAGCAGTTCTTC,CASSLDSLADNEQFF
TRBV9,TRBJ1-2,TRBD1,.,TGTGCCAGCAGCGTAGAGGGGGCGAACTATGGCTACACCTTC,CASSVEGANYGYTF
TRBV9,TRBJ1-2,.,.,TGTGCCAGCAGCGGCTATGGCTACACCTTC,CASSGYGYTF
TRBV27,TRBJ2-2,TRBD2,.,TGTGCCAGCAGTTTACTAGCGGGGGCCGGGGAGCTGTTTTTT,CASSLLAGAGELFF
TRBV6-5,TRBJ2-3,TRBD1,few,TGTGCCAGCAGTTACTCGGGACAGGGGGCAGATACGCAGTATTTT,CASSYSGQGADTQYF
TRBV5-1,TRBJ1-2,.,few,TGCGCCAGCAGCTTGGCAACTAACTATGGCTACACCTTC,CASSLATNYGYTF
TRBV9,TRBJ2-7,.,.,TGTGCCAGCAGCGTAGGAGGGGGGGCCTACGAGCAGTACTTC,CASSVGGGAYEQYF
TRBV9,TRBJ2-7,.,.,TGTGCCAGCAGCGTAGCTGGGCAGGGAGCCTACGAGCAGTACTTC,CASSVAGQGAYEQYF
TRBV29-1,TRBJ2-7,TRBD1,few,TGCAGCGTTGACAGGGGGTACGAGCAGTACTTC,CSVDRGYEQYF
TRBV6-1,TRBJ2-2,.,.,TGTGCCAGCAGGGAGGGGGCCGGGGAGCTGTTTTTT,CASREGAGELFF
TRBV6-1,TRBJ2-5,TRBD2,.,TGTGCCAGCAGTGAAGCCCCTAGCGGACAAGAGACCCAGTACTTC,CASSEAPSGQETQYF
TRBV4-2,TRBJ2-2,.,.,TGTGCCAGCAGCCAAGGGAACACCGGGGAGCTGTTTTTT,CASSQGNTGELFF
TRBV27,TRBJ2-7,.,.,TGTGCCAGCAGTTTAGGGACGGTCTACGAGCAGTACTTC,CASSLGTVYEQYF
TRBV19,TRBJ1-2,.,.,TGTGCCAGTAGTATATGGGGAGAGTATGGCTACACCTTC,CASSIWGEYGYTF
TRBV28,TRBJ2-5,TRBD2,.,TGTGCCAGCAGTTTGCGGGGGGGCCAAGAGACCCAGTACTTC,CASSLRGGQETQYF
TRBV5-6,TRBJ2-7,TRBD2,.,TGTGCCAGCAGCTTGGGGACTAGCGTTTACGAGCAGTACTTC,CASSLGTSVYEQYF
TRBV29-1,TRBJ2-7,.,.,TGCAGCGTCGAGGGGGGGACCTACGAGCAGTATTTC,CSVEGGTYEQYF